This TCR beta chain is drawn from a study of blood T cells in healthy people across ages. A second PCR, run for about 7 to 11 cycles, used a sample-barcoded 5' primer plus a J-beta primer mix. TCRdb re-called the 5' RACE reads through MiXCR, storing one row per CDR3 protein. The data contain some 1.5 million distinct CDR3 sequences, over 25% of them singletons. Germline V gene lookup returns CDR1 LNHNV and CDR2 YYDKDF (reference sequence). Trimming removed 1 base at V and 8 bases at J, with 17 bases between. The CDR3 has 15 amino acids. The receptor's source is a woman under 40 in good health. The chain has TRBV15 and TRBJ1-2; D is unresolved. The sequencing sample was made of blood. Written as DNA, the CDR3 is TGTGCCACCAGCAGAGTGGCCAGCCGCCTTATAGGCTACACCTTC. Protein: CATSRVASRLIGYTF.